This entry concerns a single T cell receptor (beta chain). Assay: immunoSEQ multiplex PCR; the TCRdb copy retains only in-frame clones and omits some. Of about 74,000 clones listed, 75% to 80% are singletons. CDR1 and CDR2 (germline): MNHEY, SMNVEV (reference sequence). Between the trimmed V and J ends, which lost 6 bases and 1 base, there was a span of 9 bases. This CDR3 is built from 14 residues. The sample is drawn from a study of blood T cell repertoires in COVID-19. As for the study in general: Samples came from the United States, Italy and Spain, spanning acute and convalescent COVID-19.

The sample taken for sequencing was peripheral blood. The rearrangement joins TRBV27 to TRBJ2-2; D unclear. This receptor was obtained from a human donor in a cohort sampled during active COVID-19. CDR3 sequence reads: CASSMAGNTGELFF. CDR3 DNA sequence: TGTGCCAGCAGCATGGCAGGGAACACCGGGGAGCTGTTTTTT.